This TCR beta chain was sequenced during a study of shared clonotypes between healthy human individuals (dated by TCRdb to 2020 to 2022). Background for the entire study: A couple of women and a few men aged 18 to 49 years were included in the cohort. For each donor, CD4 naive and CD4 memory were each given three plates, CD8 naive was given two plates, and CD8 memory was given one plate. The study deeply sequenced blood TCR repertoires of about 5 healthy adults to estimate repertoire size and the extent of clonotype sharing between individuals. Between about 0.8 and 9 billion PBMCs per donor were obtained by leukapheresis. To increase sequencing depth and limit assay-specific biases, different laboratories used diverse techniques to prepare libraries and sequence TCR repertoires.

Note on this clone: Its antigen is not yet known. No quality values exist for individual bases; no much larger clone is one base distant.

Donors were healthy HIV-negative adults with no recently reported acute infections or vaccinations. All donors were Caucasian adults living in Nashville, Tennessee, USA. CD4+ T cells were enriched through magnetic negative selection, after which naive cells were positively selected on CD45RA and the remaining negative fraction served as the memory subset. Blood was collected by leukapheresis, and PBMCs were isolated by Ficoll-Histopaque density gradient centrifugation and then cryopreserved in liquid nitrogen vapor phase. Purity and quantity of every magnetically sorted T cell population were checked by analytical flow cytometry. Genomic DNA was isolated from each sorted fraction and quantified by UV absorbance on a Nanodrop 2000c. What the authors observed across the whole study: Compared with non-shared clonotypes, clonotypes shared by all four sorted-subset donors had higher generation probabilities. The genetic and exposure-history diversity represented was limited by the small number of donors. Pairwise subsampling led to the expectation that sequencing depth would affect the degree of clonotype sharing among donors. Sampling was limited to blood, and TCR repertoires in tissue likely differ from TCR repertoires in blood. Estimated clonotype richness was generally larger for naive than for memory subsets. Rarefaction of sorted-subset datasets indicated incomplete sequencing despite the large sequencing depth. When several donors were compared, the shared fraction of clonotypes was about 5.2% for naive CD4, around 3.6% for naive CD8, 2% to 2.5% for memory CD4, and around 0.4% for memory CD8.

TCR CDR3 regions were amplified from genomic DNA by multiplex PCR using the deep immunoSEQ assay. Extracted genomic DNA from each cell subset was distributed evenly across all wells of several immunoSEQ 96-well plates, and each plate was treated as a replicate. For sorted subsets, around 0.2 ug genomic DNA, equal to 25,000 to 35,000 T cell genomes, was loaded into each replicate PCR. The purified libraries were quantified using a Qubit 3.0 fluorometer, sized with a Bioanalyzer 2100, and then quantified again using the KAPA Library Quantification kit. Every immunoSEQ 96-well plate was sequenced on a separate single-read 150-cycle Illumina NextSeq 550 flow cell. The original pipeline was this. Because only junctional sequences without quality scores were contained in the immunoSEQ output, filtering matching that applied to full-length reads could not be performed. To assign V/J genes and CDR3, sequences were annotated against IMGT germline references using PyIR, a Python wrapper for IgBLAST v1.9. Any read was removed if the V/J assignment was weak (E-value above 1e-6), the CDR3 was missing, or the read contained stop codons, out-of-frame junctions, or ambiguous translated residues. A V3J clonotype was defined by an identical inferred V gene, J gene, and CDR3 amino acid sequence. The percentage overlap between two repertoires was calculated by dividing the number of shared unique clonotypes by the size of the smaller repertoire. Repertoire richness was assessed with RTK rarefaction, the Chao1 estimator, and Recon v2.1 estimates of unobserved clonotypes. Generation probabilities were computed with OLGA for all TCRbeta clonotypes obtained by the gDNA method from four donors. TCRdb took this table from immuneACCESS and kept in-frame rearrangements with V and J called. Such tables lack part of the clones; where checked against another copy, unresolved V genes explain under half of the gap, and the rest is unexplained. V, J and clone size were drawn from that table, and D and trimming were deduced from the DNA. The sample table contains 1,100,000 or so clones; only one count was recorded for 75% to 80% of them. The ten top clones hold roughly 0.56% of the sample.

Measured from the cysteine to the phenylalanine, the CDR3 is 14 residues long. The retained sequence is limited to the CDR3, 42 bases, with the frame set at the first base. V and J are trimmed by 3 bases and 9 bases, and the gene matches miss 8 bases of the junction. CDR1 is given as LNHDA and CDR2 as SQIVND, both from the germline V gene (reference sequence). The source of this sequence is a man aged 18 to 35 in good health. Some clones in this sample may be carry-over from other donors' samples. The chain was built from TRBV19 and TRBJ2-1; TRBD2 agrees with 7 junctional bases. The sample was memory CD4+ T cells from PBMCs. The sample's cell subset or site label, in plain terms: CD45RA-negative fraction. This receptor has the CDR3 CASSIIGSGTEQFF. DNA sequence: TGTGCCAGTAGTATTATCGGGAGCGGGACTGAGCAGTTCTTC. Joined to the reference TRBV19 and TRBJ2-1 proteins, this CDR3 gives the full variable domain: DGGITQSPKYLFRKEGQNVTLSCEQNLNHDAMYWYRQDPGQGLRLIYYSQIVNDFQKGDIAEGYSVSREKKESFPLTVTSAQKNPTAFYLCASSIIGSGTEQFFGPGTRLTVL.